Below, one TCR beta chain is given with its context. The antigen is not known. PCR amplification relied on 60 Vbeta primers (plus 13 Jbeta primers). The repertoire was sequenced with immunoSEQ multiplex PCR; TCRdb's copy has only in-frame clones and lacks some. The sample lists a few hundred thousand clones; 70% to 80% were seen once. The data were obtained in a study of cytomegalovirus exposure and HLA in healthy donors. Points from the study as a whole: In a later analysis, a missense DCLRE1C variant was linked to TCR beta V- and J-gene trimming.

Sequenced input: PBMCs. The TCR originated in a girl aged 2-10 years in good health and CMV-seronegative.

The CDR3 DNA reads TGTGCCATCAGTGGGGGACTAGCGGGAGGTCGGAATGAGCAGTTCTTC. Translation: CAISGGLAGGRNEQFF. The chain links TRBV10-3 to TRBJ2-1; TRBD2 matches 15 bases. There are 16 residues in the CDR3. V dropped 4 bases and J dropped 7; count of bases not matched to a gene: 5. Germline CDR1 reads ENHRY; CDR2 reads SYGVKD.